This record covers a single T cell receptor (beta chain). This sample was taken from a study of cytomegalovirus exposure and HLA in healthy donors. PCR was performed using 60 Vbeta and 13 Jbeta primers. Clones were sequenced by immunoSEQ multiplex PCR, and TCRdb holds only the in-frame ones, with some missing. The repertoire has about 120,000 clones, approximately 86% of them found once; the top ten carry 1.5% to 2%. Sequenced sample: PBMCs. This TCR derives from a man in his forties in good health and CMV-seronegative.

CDR3 sequence: CASSLSRGMNTEAFF. The CDR3 coding sequence is TGTGCCAGCAGCTTAAGTAGGGGTATGAACACTGAAGCTTTCTTT. The rearrangement uses TRBV7-2 and TRBJ1-1; D might be TRBD1 (5 bases). Germline V gene lookup returns CDR1 SGHTA and CDR2 FQGNSA. The CDR3 totals 15 residues. Trimming shortened V by 2 bases and J by 0 bases, and 10 bases separated the two germline ends.